These 7 T cell receptor beta chains share one sample of origin, sequenced in a study of blood T cell repertoires in COVID-19. Assay used: immunoSEQ multiplex PCR; TCRdb lists only in-frame clones, some missing. The sample contains 80,000 to 85,000 clones, around nine tenths of which appear only once. The specimen sequenced was peripheral blood. The receptor source for this set is a woman of 80 years or more with acute or convalescent COVID-19.

The V gene is TRBV30, the J gene TRBJ1-4, with TRBD1 matching over 7 bases. The trim removed 5 bases at V and 7 bases at J, leaving 4 bases unmatched. Germline loops: CDR1 GTSNPN, CDR2 SVGIG (reference sequence). The CDR3 runs to 12 residues. In DNA, the CDR3 is TGTGCCTGGGAGCAGGGGGGTGAAAAACTGTTTTTT. Its translation: CAWEQGGEKLFF.

This chain connects TRBV11-3 to TRBJ2-1, with D maybe TRBD2 (5 bases). Germline CDR1 SGHNT, CDR2 YENEEA. Trimming took off 8 bases at V and 4 bases at J, with 15 bases between the two ends. The CDR3 spans 14 residues. CDR3 sequence (DNA): TGTGCCAGCGCCATGAGCGGCACATACAATGAGCAGTTCTTC. The encoded protein is CASAMSGTYNEQFF.

The chain uses TRBV19 and TRBJ2-7; 8 bases fit TRBD2. J gave up 3 bases and V 5 bases, and 6 bases lay outside the gene matches. CDR3 length: 14 amino acids. Germline CDR1 LNHDA, CDR2 SQIVND (reference sequence). The CDR3 loop reads CASSGGLGGYEQYF. The CDR3 DNA sequence: TGTGCCAGTAGTGGGGGACTAGGAGGCTACGAGCAGTACTTC.

V and J are TRBV10-3 and TRBJ1-4; tentative D call: TRBD1 (6 bases). The length of the CDR3 is 16 residues. Germline CDR1 ENHRY, CDR2 SYGVKD. V lost 2 bases, J lost 4 bases, and 14 bases lay in between. CDR3 coding DNA: TGTGCCATCAGTGAGACAACAGGGTCGTTTAATGAAAAACTGTTTTTT. Translating gives CAISETTGSFNEKLFF.

This chain connects TRBV19 to TRBJ2-3; D unclear. Per the germline V gene, CDR1 is LNHDA and CDR2 is SQIVND (reference sequence). V was pared by 4 bases and J by 4 bases, with 15 bases between. The CDR3 loop spans 15 amino acids. CDR3 in DNA: TGTGCCAGTAGTACGCCACAGTTGGGCGCAGATACGCAGTATTTT. Its translation is CASSTPQLGADTQYF.

The chain employs TRBV14 and TRBJ2-2, with a tentative D call TRBD1 (6 bases). The CDR3 contains 15 residues. The V gene's germline CDR1 is SGHDN and CDR2 FVKESK. With 4 bases removed from V and 6 bases from J, the gap between germline ends came to 15 bases. The CDR3 DNA is TGTGCCAGCAGCCCCAGACAACAGGGATCCGGGGAGCTGTTTTTT. Translating gives CASSPRQQGSGELFF.

The V gene is TRBV6-5, the J gene TRBJ1-3; TRBD1 matches 7 bases. The CDR3 is made up of 15 amino acids. Losses at the gene ends were 5 bases for V and 2 bases for J; bases not matched to a gene: 6. CDR1 and CDR2 (germline): MNHEY, SVGAGI. CDR3: CASSRQGSTGNTIYF. CDR3 in DNA: TGTGCCAGCAGTAGACAGGGTTCAACTGGAAACACCATATATTTT.